This section outlines one TCR beta chain sequence together with its context. These data come from a study of blood T cell repertoires in COVID-19. Measured with immunoSEQ multiplex PCR; TCRdb has only the in-frame clones, and not every one. This table holds about 270,000 clones, approximately 85% found once. Trimming removed 5 bases from V and 4 bases from J, with 17 bases in between. Germline V gene data show CDR1 as SEHNR and CDR2 as FQNEAQ (reference sequence). The CDR3 totals 15 residues. The rearrangement links TRBV7-9 to TRBJ1-2, with D perhaps matching TRBD1 (6 bases). Source material: PBMCs or T cells enriched from blood (not recorded which). The receptor comes from a woman aged 50 to 60 with acute COVID-19. The CDR3 region is CASSPGQPRLYGYTF. The CDR3 DNA is TGTGCCAGCAGCCCTGGACAGCCGCGCCTCTATGGCTACACCTTC.